This passage covers 31 T cell receptor beta chains from one sample sequenced in a study of cytomegalovirus exposure and HLA in healthy donors. PCR involved 60 Vbeta and 13 Jbeta primers. Some clones are missing from TCRdb's copy, which holds only in-frame ones; the method was immunoSEQ multiplex PCR. The sample carries roughly 220,000 clones, almost 70% recorded once. The specimen was PBMCs. Receptors were obtained from a man aged 40-49 years in good health and CMV-seropositive.

This clone occurred once. The rearrangement joins TRBV4-1 to TRBJ1-3, with TRBD1 matching 8 bases. The CDR3 consists of 16 residues. The germline gives CDR1 MGHRA, CDR2 YSYEKL. J lost 3 bases, V lost 0 bases, and 4 bases had no gene match. In nucleotides, the CDR3 is TGCGCCAGCAGCCAAGATCAGGGGGCGGGTGGAAACACCATATATTTT. Encoded protein: CASSQDQGAGGNTIYF.

The chain links TRBV25-1 to TRBJ1-3; weak D call: TRBD1 (6 bases). Trimming pared 3 bases from V and 4 bases from J, leaving 16 bases between. Germline V gene sequence: CDR1 MGHDK, CDR2 SYGVNS. This CDR3 contains 16 residues. The CDR3 sequence is CASSDDRGAKGNTIYF. CDR3 DNA sequence: TGTGCCAGCAGTGACGATCGGGGGGCAAAAGGAAACACCATATATTTT.

This clone was seen a handful of times. The J gene is TRBJ1-5, the V gene TRBV6-1, with D possibly being TRBD1 (6 bases). The CDR3 is 19 residues long. Germline V lookup: CDR1 MNHNS, CDR2 SASEGT. V lost 4 bases and J 0 bases, leaving 22 bases between the germline ends. CDR3 nucleotides: TGTGCCAGCAGTGGGGGGACACCCGGCGACCGTTATAGCAATCAGCCCCAGCATTTT. Its translation: CASSGGTPGDRYSNQPQHF.

The rearrangement joins TRBV5-1 to TRBJ2-6; maybe TRBD1 (5 bases). With 4 bases removed from V and 2 bases from J, the gap between germline ends came to 10 bases. Germline CDR1 is SGHRS and CDR2 is YFSETQ. This CDR3 region has 15 residues. CDR3 nucleotides: TGCGCCAGCAGCGAATCCAGGGCTGGGGCCAACGTCCTGACTTTC. As protein: CASSESRAGANVLTF.

This rearrangement joins TRBV4-3 to TRBJ1-4; 9 bases are shared with TRBD1. Losses at the gene ends were 0 bases for V and 11 bases for J; bases not matched to a gene: 7. The CDR3 loop spans 15 amino acids. Germline V gene lookup returns CDR1 LGHNA and CDR2 YSLEER. CDR3 DNA sequence: TGCGCCAGCAGCCAAGAGACAGGGGGGGGGTTTAAACTGTTTTTT. Translating it yields CASSQETGGGFKLFF.

This clone occurred once. V usage is TRBV2 and J usage is TRBJ1-5; a possible D gene is TRBD1 (5 bases). The CDR3 is made up of 13 amino acids. Germline CDR1 is SNHLY and CDR2 is FYNNEI. V lost 7 bases, J lost 0 bases, and 7 bases lay in between. The CDR3 protein is CASKGASNQPQHF. The CDR3 bases are TGTGCCAGCAAAGGGGCTAGCAATCAGCCCCAGCATTTT. Full variable domain (outside the CDR3, taken from reference TRBV2 and TRBJ1-5): EPEVTQTPSHQVTQMGQEVILRCVPISNHLYFYWYRQILGQKVEFLVSFYNNEISEKSEIFDDQFSVERPDGSNFTLKIRSTKLEDSAMYFCASKGASNQPQHFGDGTRLSIL.

This chain uses TRBV7-2 with TRBJ1-2; D is unresolved. This CDR3 is built from 13 residues. Germline CDR1 is SGHTA and CDR2 is FQGNSA. Trimming cost V 5 bases and J 4 bases, with 11 bases left between them. The CDR3 loop is CASSPAESYGYTF. DNA of the CDR3: TGTGCCAGCAGCCCGGCGGAGAGCTATGGCTACACCTTC. The complete variable domain, with remaining parts taken from reference TRBV7-2 and TRBJ1-2, reads GAGVSQSPSNKVTEKGKDVELRCDPISGHTALYWYRQSLGQGLEFLIYFQGNSAPDKSGLPSDRFSAERTGGSVSTLTIQRTQQEDSAVYLCASSPAESYGYTFGSGTRLTVV.

V is TRBV5-1 and J is TRBJ2-2; 7 bases line up with TRBD1. From germline, CDR1 is SGHRS and CDR2 YFSETQ. The CDR3 loop spans 17 amino acids. The ends lost 0 bases at V and 1 base at J; junction bases unmatched: 6. The DNA of the CDR3 is TGCGCCAGCAGCTTGGGAACAGGGGTTAGGAACACCGGGGAGCTGTTTTTT. Translating gives CASSLGTGVRNTGELFF.

The chain has TRBV6-5 and TRBJ1-6, with D possibly TRBD1 on 6 matching bases. The V and J ends lost 6 bases and 2 bases respectively, with 8 bases between them. CDR1 MNHEY and CDR2 SVGAGI come from the germline V gene. The CDR3 sequence is 14 residues long. In DNA, the CDR3 is TGTGCCAGCAGCCAGGGGACCTATAATTCACCCCTCCACTTT. Translation: CASSQGTYNSPLHF.

This clone was recorded a few times. The J gene is TRBJ1-1, the V gene TRBV28, with 9 bases that match TRBD1. The trim removed 3 bases at V and 2 bases at J, leaving 22 bases unmatched. Germline V gene lookup returns CDR1 MDHEN and CDR2 SYDVKM. The CDR3 has 21 residues. This CDR3 is CASSFKYRGTGKVGGNTEAFF. In DNA, the CDR3 is TGTGCCAGCAGTTTTAAGTACCGCGGGACAGGGAAAGTAGGAGGAAACACTGAAGCTTTCTTT.

The chain couples TRBV5-4 to TRBJ2-3; TRBD2 agrees at 11 bases. V dropped 4 bases and J dropped 1; count of bases not matched to a gene: 2. The germline gives CDR1 SGHNT, CDR2 YYREEE (reference sequence). This CDR3 comprises 15 residues. The CDR3 loop reads CASSSSGGGTDTQYF. The CDR3 coding sequence is TGTGCCAGCAGCAGTAGCGGGGGGGGCACAGATACGCAGTATTTT.

The V gene is TRBV5-6, the J gene TRBJ2-2; D is perhaps TRBD1 (6 bases). V was trimmed by 4 bases and J by 5 bases, leaving 18 bases between them. CDR1 SGHDT and CDR2 YYEEEE come from the germline V gene. The CDR3 length is 16 residues. The CDR3: CASSEGSRGRTGELFF. CDR3 sequence (DNA): TGTGCCAGCAGCGAGGGCTCCAGGGGTAGAACCGGGGAGCTGTTTTTT. Filled out from reference TRBV5-6 and TRBJ2-2, the complete variable domain reads DAGVTQSPTHLIKTRGQQVTLRCSPKSGHDTVSWYQQALGQGPQFIFQYYEEEERQRGNFPDRFSGHQFPNYSSELNVNALLLGDSALYLCASSEGSRGRTGELFFGEGSRLTVL.

On this clone itself: Other DNA sequences of this sample code for an identical CDR3. The gene calls are TRBV18 and TRBJ2-1; 8 positions agree with TRBD2. Germline CDR1 and CDR2: KGHSH and LQKENI. The J segment lost 9 bases and the V segment lost 2 bases, leaving 6 bases of the junction unmatched. The CDR3 contains 14 residues. For the CDR3, the DNA is TGTGCCAGCTCACCATCGGGGGGGCGCGGTGAGCAGTTCTTC. Its translation is CASSPSGGRGEQFF.

The table lists this clone with a count of one. The J gene is TRBJ2-5, the V gene TRBV19; 12 nucleotides align to TRBD2. Trimming took 5 bases from V and 1 from J; bases not matched to a gene: 5. The germline gives CDR1 LNHDA, CDR2 SQIVND (reference sequence). This CDR3 has 16 residues. The CDR3 nucleotides are TGTGCCAGTAGTCTTTGGACTAGCGGGGCCCAAGAGACCCAGTACTTC. This encodes CASSLWTSGAQETQYF.

In its sample, this clone was seen once. The chain employs TRBV7-9 and TRBJ2-1; 7 bases fit TRBD2. The trim removed 8 bases at V and 4 bases at J, leaving 8 bases unmatched. This CDR3 region has 14 residues. Germline V lookup: CDR1 SEHNR, CDR2 FQNEAQ (reference sequence). The CDR3 DNA sequence: TGTGCCAGCGGACCTTGGGGGGGTTACAATGAGCAGTTCTTC. Translating gives CASGPWGGYNEQFF.

This clone was seen just once. The chain is built from TRBV5-6 and TRBJ1-2; TRBD1 might be the D (5 bases). This CDR3 has 16 amino acids. The germline CDR1 and CDR2 sequences are SGHDT and YYEEEE. V dropped 5 bases and J dropped 7 bases, with 24 bases sitting between them. CDR3 sequence reads: CASSSPSGGNAFGYTF. The CDR3 coding sequence is TGTGCCAGCAGTTCGCCTTCCGGGGGGAACGCATTTGGCTACACCTTC.

This clone has just a few counts. The CDR3 sequence is CASSQLRGIGGELFF. The CDR3 DNA follows: TGTGCCAGCAGCCAGCTAAGGGGAATCGGCGGGGAGCTGTTTTTT. The chain employs TRBV7-2 and TRBJ2-2, with D perhaps TRBD1 (5 bases). Deletions cut 5 bases from V and 7 bases from J, with 17 bases between. The V gene's germline CDR1 is SGHTA and CDR2 FQGNSA. The CDR3 loop spans 15 amino acids.

The chain employs TRBV5-6 and TRBJ2-6; D not certain. Trimming stripped 2 bases from V and 9 bases from J, with 15 bases between. The CDR3 has 15 amino acids. Germline values: CDR1 SGHDT, CDR2 YYEEEE. CDR3: CASSFDAVVVNVLTF. CDR3 in DNA: TGTGCCAGCAGCTTTGACGCGGTGGTAGTCAACGTCCTGACTTTC.

The chain is built from TRBV11-2 and TRBJ1-2, with D possibly TRBD1 on 6 matching bases. The V gene's germline CDR1 is SGHAT and CDR2 FQNNGV. The V end lost 4 bases, the J end lost 5 bases, and 8 bases lay between the germline ends. This CDR3 is built from 12 residues. The CDR3 DNA reads TGTGCCAGCAGCTCAACAGGGTATGGCTACACCTTC. Its translation: CASSSTGYGYTF.

The chain couples TRBV7-9 to TRBJ2-3; 15 bases agree with TRBD2. Germline V gene lookup returns CDR1 SEHNR and CDR2 FQNEAQ (reference sequence). This CDR3 is built from 19 residues. The ends lost 5 bases at V and 2 bases at J; junction bases unmatched: 11. CDR3 nucleotide sequence: TGTGCCAGCAGCCGCGGACTAGCGGGGGGGCCATCGATCACAGATACGCAGTATTTT. It is translated as CASSRGLAGGPSITDTQYF.

The chain recombines TRBV20-1 with TRBJ1-2; the D is unclear. The V end was cut by 6 bases, the J end by 7 bases, with 9 bases between. The CDR3 extends over 10 amino acids. CDR1 is DFQATT, CDR2 SNEGSKA, per germline (reference sequence). CDR3 in amino acids: CSAASGGYTF. The CDR3 nucleotides are TGCAGTGCCGCCTCCGGTGGCTACACCTTC.

The chain joins TRBV5-4 to TRBJ1-1, with D possibly matching TRBD1 (5 bases). The CDR3 is made up of 14 amino acids. Trimming shortened V by 1 base and J by 1 base, and 8 bases separated the two germline ends. Germline V gene sequence: CDR1 SGHNT, CDR2 YYREEE (reference sequence). In DNA form, the CDR3 reads TGTGCCAGCAGCTTGCGGCAGGGGAACACTGAAGCTTTCTTT. Its translation: CASSLRQGNTEAFF.

The chain joins TRBV28 to TRBJ2-2, with a weak D call TRBD2 (5 bases). This CDR3 region has 14 residues. Germline CDR1 and CDR2: MDHEN and SYDVKM. Trimming cost V 9 bases and J 1 base, with 12 bases left between them. The CDR3 DNA sequence: TGTGCCAGTACTAAAGGAGGGAACACCGGGGAGCTGTTTTTT. Translated: CASTKGGNTGELFF.

The DNA of the CDR3 is TGTGCCAGCTCCACGGGTCGGGACTACGAGCAGTACTTC. Its translation is CASSTGRDYEQYF. The chain employs TRBV18 and TRBJ2-7; possibly TRBD2 for D (5 bases). Germline CDR1 KGHSH, CDR2 LQKENI. Trimming shortened V by 6 bases and J by 3 bases, and 12 bases separated the two germline ends. The CDR3 length is 13 residues. Full variable domain (rest looked up from reference TRBV18 and TRBJ2-7): NAGVMQNPRHLVRRRGQEARLRCSPMKGHSHVYWYRQLPEEGLKFMVYLQKENIIDESGMPKERFSAEFPKEGPSILRIQQVVRGDSAAYFCASSTGRDYEQYFGPGTRLTVT.

This clone has just one count. The rearrangement links TRBV7-6 to TRBJ1-1; D is uncertain. The CDR3 consists of 14 residues. V lost 5 bases to trimming and J lost 1 base, with 11 bases between them. Per the germline V gene, CDR1 is SGHVS and CDR2 is FNYEAQ. This chain's CDR3 is CASSVGRGNTEAFF. Here the CDR3 DNA reads TGTGCCAGCAGCGTCGGACGGGGGAACACTGAAGCTTTCTTT.

This clone was counted once. The chain is built from TRBV7-2 and TRBJ2-7; 7 nucleotides line up with TRBD2. The J segment lost 2 bases and the V segment lost 8 bases, leaving 6 bases of the junction unmatched. The CDR3 consists of 13 residues. The V gene's germline CDR1 is SGHTA and CDR2 FQGNSA. CDR3 coding DNA: TGTGCCAGCGGAAGGGCGGGGGCCTACGAGCAGTACTTC. This sequence encodes CASGRAGAYEQYF.

This clone has just a few counts. The V call is TRBV6-1, the J call TRBJ1-1, with D perhaps matching TRBD1 (5 bases). The V and J ends lost 5 bases and 4 bases respectively, with 17 bases between them. Looked up from germline, CDR1 is MNHNS and CDR2 is SASEGT. The CDR3 totals 15 residues. The CDR3 loop is CASSRVTGVGTEAFF. CDR3 bases: TGTGCCAGCAGTCGAGTGACGGGGGTGGGCACTGAAGCTTTCTTT.

The V gene is TRBV28, the J gene TRBJ1-2; 8 bases match TRBD1. The CDR3 covers 15 residues. Germline loops: CDR1 MDHEN, CDR2 SYDVKM. V was pared by 7 bases and J by 4 bases, with 11 bases of the junction left unmatched. Here the CDR3 DNA reads TGTGCCAGCACACCAGGACAGGGCCGACTCTATGGCTACACCTTC. Protein sequence: CASTPGQGRLYGYTF.

The gene calls are TRBV10-3 and TRBJ1-1; D unclear. Trimming cost V 4 bases and J 1 base, with 4 bases left between them. This CDR3 region has 12 residues. The V gene's germline CDR1 is ENHRY and CDR2 SYGVKD. CDR3 amino acids: CAISGKNTEAFF. CDR3 nucleotides: TGTGCCATCAGTGGTAAGAACACTGAAGCTTTCTTT.

This rearrangement joins TRBV4-2 to TRBJ1-1, with a possible D match to TRBD1 (6 bases). Trimming removed 1 base at V and 4 bases at J, with 10 bases between. The CDR3 is made up of 14 amino acids. Germline CDR1 reads LGHNA; CDR2 reads YNFKEQ. The CDR3 nucleotides are TGTGCCAGCAGCCAAGTGAGGGGGGGCACTGAAGCTTTCTTT. This gives the protein CASSQVRGGTEAFF.

The chain has TRBV2 and TRBJ2-5; 8 nucleotides align to TRBD1. The end of the DNA aligns better with TRBJ2-7, so the J call may be wrong. This CDR3 contains 13 residues. Germline CDR1 reads SNHLY; CDR2 reads FYNNEI. The CDR3 protein is CASSWTGPYEQYF. DNA of the CDR3: TGTGCCAGCAGTTGGACAGGGCCCTACGAGCAGTACTTC.